The 25 T cell receptor beta chains below all came from one sample that was sequenced in a study of blood T cell repertoires in COVID-19. Assay: immunoSEQ multiplex PCR; the TCRdb copy retains only in-frame clones and omits some. This table holds about 230,000 clones, more than 65% found once. The sample was peripheral blood. These receptors all stem from a man aged 35-49 years who had recovered from COVID-19.

This clone turned up a few times. This chain uses TRBV4-1 with TRBJ1-1; 8 bases are a match to TRBD1. The CDR3 runs to 15 residues. Germline CDR1 and CDR2: MGHRA and YSYEKL. V lost 2 bases and J lost 1; bases outside the gene matches: 3. The DNA for the CDR3 is TGCGCCAGCAGCCAAAACGGACAGGGGAACACTGAAGCTTTCTTT. Encoded protein: CASSQNGQGNTEAFF.

The chain joins TRBV2 to TRBJ2-7; tentative D call: TRBD2 (6 bases). CDR1 and CDR2 from the germline V gene are SNHLY and FYNNEI. This CDR3 comprises 14 residues. V gave up 10 bases and J gave up 4 bases, with 20 bases separating them. As DNA, the CDR3 is TGTGCCACCGGCCGGAGGGCTGTAGGTTACGAGCAGTACTTC. Encoded protein: CATGRRAVGYEQYF.

The V and J genes are TRBV7-2 and TRBJ2-4; a possible D gene is TRBD1 (6 bases). Trimming took off 6 bases at V and 0 bases at J, with 12 bases between the two ends. The CDR3 loop spans 15 amino acids. The germline V gene encodes CDR1 SGHTA and CDR2 FQGNSA. The CDR3 here is CASSYRVLAKNIQYF. CDR3 coding DNA: TGTGCCAGCAGTTACAGGGTTCTAGCCAAAAACATTCAGTACTTC. Using reference TRBV7-2 and TRBJ2-4 for the parts outside the CDR3, the full variable domain is GAGVSQSPSNKVTEKGKDVELRCDPISGHTALYWYRQSLGQGLEFLIYFQGNSAPDKSGLPSDRFSAERTGGSVSTLTIQRTQQEDSAVYLCASSYRVLAKNIQYFGAGTRLSVL.

J is TRBJ2-5 and V is TRBV5-1; tentatively, D is TRBD1 (6 bases). Trimming removed 6 bases from V and 3 bases from J, with 12 bases in between. The CDR3 runs 13 residues. Germline V gene sequence: CDR1 SGHRS, CDR2 YFSETQ. The CDR3 DNA is TGCGCCAGCACCAGTGGACAGAAAGAGACCCAGTACTTC. Residues: CASTSGQKETQYF.

V usage is TRBV6-2 or TRBV6-3 and J usage is TRBJ1-2; no definite D call. CDR1 is MNHEY, CDR2 SVGEGT, per germline. CDR3 size: 11 residues. V gave up 5 bases and J gave up 7 bases, with 8 bases separating them. The CDR3 reads CASSPPPGYTF. DNA of the CDR3: TGTGCCAGCAGTCCCCCTCCTGGCTACACCTTC.

The chain recombines TRBV19 with TRBJ1-1; D is ambiguous. The CDR3 contains 12 residues. V was shortened by 5 bases and J by 8 bases, with 12 bases between the two germline ends. In germline, CDR1 is LNHDA, CDR2 SQIVND (reference sequence). The CDR3 region is CASSSYPREAFF. The CDR3 DNA is TGTGCCAGTAGTTCCTACCCACGGGAAGCTTTCTTT.

The V and J genes are TRBV7-2 and TRBJ2-7, with 11 bases aligning to TRBD1. The germline V gene has CDR1 SGHTA and CDR2 FQGNSA. V lost 3 bases, J lost 7 bases, and 5 bases stayed unmatched. The CDR3 sequence is 14 residues long. The CDR3 protein is CASSFMGQGGEQYF. CDR3 bases: TGTGCCAGCAGCTTCATGGGACAGGGGGGGGAGCAGTACTTC. The full variable domain, in which reference TRBV7-2 and TRBJ2-7 provide the parts outside the CDR3, is GAGVSQSPSNKVTEKGKDVELRCDPISGHTALYWYRQSLGQGLEFLIYFQGNSAPDKSGLPSDRFSAERTGGSVSTLTIQRTQQEDSAVYLCASSFMGQGGEQYFGPGTRLTVT.

The chain links TRBV6-5 to TRBJ1-1; tentative D call: TRBD1 (6 bases). Germline V lookup: CDR1 MNHEY, CDR2 SVGAGI. V was pared by 0 bases and J by 4 bases, with 15 bases between. The CDR3 is made up of 16 amino acids. The DNA of the CDR3 is TGTGCCAGCAGTTACTCGACAGGCCAAGGGGGCACTGAAGCTTTCTTT. Translating gives CASSYSTGQGGTEAFF.

The gene calls are TRBV19 and TRBJ1-3; 8 bases agree with TRBD1. After removal of 3 bases from V and 6 bases from J, the junction contained 10 bases not matched to a gene. The CDR3 is 16 residues long. Germline CDR1 is LNHDA and CDR2 is SQIVND (reference sequence). The CDR3 here is CASSITLTGEENTIYF. CDR3 coding DNA: TGTGCCAGTAGTATCACCCTGACAGGGGAGGAAAACACCATATATTTT.

CDR3 loop: CASSRGRKLFF. CDR3 bases: TGTGCCAGCAGTAGGGGGAGAAAACTGTTTTTT. The J gene is TRBJ1-4, the V gene TRBV6-5, with D maybe TRBD1 (6 bases). Germline lookup yields CDR1 MNHEY and CDR2 SVGAGI. The length of the CDR3 is 11 residues. Trimming shortened V by 5 bases and J by 10 bases, and 8 bases separated the two germline ends.

The V call is TRBV5-1, the J call TRBJ1-1, with 7 bases that match TRBD1. The CDR3 has 17 amino acids. J lost 0 bases, V lost 3 bases, and 11 bases had no gene match. The germline V gene has CDR1 SGHRS and CDR2 YFSETQ. The chain's CDR3 is CASSSSRRGRMNTEAFF. Written as DNA, the CDR3 is TGCGCCAGCAGCTCCTCTCGCAGGGGGAGAATGAACACTGAAGCTTTCTTT. The whole variable domain, remainder taken from reference TRBV5-1 and TRBJ1-1, is KAGVTQTPRYLIKTRGQQVTLSCSPISGHRSVSWYQQTPGQGLQFLFEYFSETQRNKGNFPGRFSGRQFSNSRSEMNVSTLELGDSALYLCASSSSRRGRMNTEAFFGQGTRLTVV.

This chain joins TRBV11-2 and TRBJ2-7; 9 positions match TRBD2. Unmatched junction bases numbered 15, after V lost 5 bases and J lost 4 bases. There are 17 residues in the CDR3. Germline-derived CDR1 and CDR2 are SGHAT and FQNNGV. The DNA for the CDR3 is TGTGCCAGCAGCGGGGGGGAAACTAGCGGGTTCTCTTACGAGCAGTACTTC. The encoded protein is CASSGGETSGFSYEQYF.

This clone showed up just once. The chain links TRBV7-2 to TRBJ1-1, with D unresolved. The CDR3 has 14 amino acids. V lost 3 bases and J lost 0, with 8 bases in between. Germline V gene sequence: CDR1 SGHTA, CDR2 FQGNSA. The CDR3 region has the DNA TGTGCCAGCAGCTTCGGAGTACTGAACACTGAAGCTTTCTTT. Amino acid sequence: CASSFGVLNTEAFF. The complete variable domain, with remaining parts taken from reference TRBV7-2 and TRBJ1-1, reads GAGVSQSPSNKVTEKGKDVELRCDPISGHTALYWYRQSLGQGLEFLIYFQGNSAPDKSGLPSDRFSAERTGGSVSTLTIQRTQQEDSAVYLCASSFGVLNTEAFFGQGTRLTVV.

The chain is built from TRBV27 and TRBJ1-2; D might be TRBD1 (6 bases). In germline, CDR1 is MNHEY, CDR2 SMNVEV (reference sequence). The germline V and J ends were trimmed by 2 bases and 5 bases, with 15 bases remaining between them. CDR3 length equals 15 residues. CDR3 sequence: CASSLNGGRIYGYTF. For the CDR3, the DNA is TGTGCCAGCAGTTTAAACGGGGGGCGAATTTATGGCTACACCTTC.

The V and J genes are TRBV27 and TRBJ1-5; 10 bases line up with TRBD1. Germline trimming cut 3 bases from V and 6 bases from J; bases unmatched to any gene: 14. From germline, CDR1 is MNHEY and CDR2 SMNVEV (reference sequence). The CDR3 consists of 18 residues. CDR3 DNA: TGTGCCAGCAGTTTTTTCCGCCAGGGGACAGGGGATATTCAGCCCCAGCATTTT. Translated, it gives CASSFFRQGTGDIQPQHF.

This clone was detected many times. The chain recombines TRBV5-6 with TRBJ1-2; D remains ambiguous. V lost 7 bases and J 2 bases, leaving 9 bases between the germline ends. Germline loops: CDR1 SGHDT, CDR2 YYEEEE. This CDR3 is built from 12 residues. The CDR3 bases are TGTGCCAGCGGAGAGGAAAACTATGGCTACACCTTC. Translation: CASGEENYGYTF.

The chain is built from TRBV11-2 and TRBJ2-7; D gene unclear. CDR1 and CDR2 (germline): SGHAT, FQNNGV. CDR3 size: 12 residues. V lost 0 bases to trimming and J lost 3 bases, with 3 bases between them. The CDR3, as DNA: TGTGCCAGCAGCTTAGATTACTACGAGCAGTACTTC. Protein sequence: CASSLDYYEQYF.

The chain recombines TRBV11-2 with TRBJ1-2, with no clear D. Trimming removed 0 bases at V and 8 bases at J, with 16 bases between. The CDR3 is 15 residues long. Germline V gives CDR1 SGHAT, CDR2 FQNNGV. The CDR3 protein is CASSLDRISESGYTF. The CDR3 DNA reads TGTGCCAGCAGCTTAGATAGAATTTCGGAGTCCGGCTACACCTTC.

This chain uses TRBV6-2 or TRBV6-3 with TRBJ1-1; D unresolved. The V and J ends lost 0 bases and 5 bases respectively, with 7 bases between them. Germline V gene data show CDR1 as MNHEY and CDR2 as SVGEGT. This CDR3 has 13 amino acids. CDR3 loop: CASSYSTRTEAFF. CDR3 DNA sequence: TGTGCCAGCAGTTACTCCACACGAACTGAAGCTTTCTTT.

The genes are TRBV3-1 (or the pseudogene TRBV3-2) and TRBJ1-4; no definite D call. This CDR3 region has 15 residues. The V end was cut by 5 bases, the J end by 2 bases, with 12 bases between. Germline CDR1 LGHDT, CDR2 YNNKEL (reference sequence). The CDR3 sequence: CASSDTAHTNEKLFF. Written as DNA, the CDR3 is TGTGCCAGCAGCGACACGGCCCACACTAATGAAAAACTGTTTTTT.

The rearrangement links TRBV2 to TRBJ2-1; 12 positions agree with TRBD2. V shed 5 bases and J 7 bases; nucleotides not matched to a gene: 9. CDR1 SNHLY and CDR2 FYNNEI come from the germline V gene. The CDR3 loop spans 16 amino acids. The DNA for the CDR3 is TGTGCCAGCAGTACCCCGACTAGCGGGAGTGTGAATGAGCAGTTCTTC. This sequence encodes CASSTPTSGSVNEQFF. The variable domain in full, with the rest retrieved from reference TRBV2 and TRBJ2-1, is EPEVTQTPSHQVTQMGQEVILRCVPISNHLYFYWYRQILGQKVEFLVSFYNNEISEKSEIFDDQFSVERPDGSNFTLKIRSTKLEDSAMYFCASSTPTSGSVNEQFFGPGTRLTVL.

The chain combines TRBV6-5 with TRBJ1-5; 7 nucleotides match TRBD1. Germline CDR1 MNHEY, CDR2 SVGAGI. CDR3 length: 13 amino acids. V shed 0 bases and J 10 bases; nucleotides not matched to a gene: 3. CDR3 residues: CASSYSGTAPQHF. The CDR3 coding sequence is TGTGCCAGCAGTTACTCTGGGACAGCCCCCCAGCATTTT.

The CDR3 region has the DNA TGCGCCAGCACTTCGGTAATCCGGGGTCCCAGGGATACGCAGTATTTT. This encodes CASTSVIRGPRDTQYF. The chain carries TRBV23-1 and TRBJ2-3, with D maybe TRBD2 (5 bases). TRBV23-1 has ORF status, its function being uncertain. The CDR3 is 16 residues long. Trimming removed 7 bases from V and 6 bases from J, with 23 bases in between.

The V and J genes are TRBV5-1 and TRBJ2-7; 8 bases map to TRBD1. The CDR3 runs 16 residues. Germline CDR1 reads SGHRS; CDR2 reads YFSETQ. Unmatched junction bases numbered 11, after V lost 6 bases and J lost 0 bases. CDR3 amino acids: CASTPAPTGASYEQYF. CDR3 in DNA: TGCGCCAGCACCCCGGCCCCGACAGGGGCCTCCTACGAGCAGTACTTC.

The J gene is TRBJ1-1, the V gene TRBV5-1, with a weak D call TRBD1 (6 bases). V was shortened by 2 bases and J by 4 bases, with 12 bases between the two germline ends. Per the germline V gene, CDR1 is SGHRS and CDR2 is YFSETQ. The CDR3 sequence is 14 residues long. The CDR3 region is CASSLQGIGTEAFF. The DNA for the CDR3 is TGCGCCAGCAGCTTACAGGGTATTGGCACTGAAGCTTTCTTT. The full variable domain, rest sourced from reference TRBV5-1 and TRBJ1-1, is KAGVTQTPRYLIKTRGQQVTLSCSPISGHRSVSWYQQTPGQGLQFLFEYFSETQRNKGNFPGRFSGRQFSNSRSEMNVSTLELGDSALYLCASSLQGIGTEAFFGQGTRLTVV.